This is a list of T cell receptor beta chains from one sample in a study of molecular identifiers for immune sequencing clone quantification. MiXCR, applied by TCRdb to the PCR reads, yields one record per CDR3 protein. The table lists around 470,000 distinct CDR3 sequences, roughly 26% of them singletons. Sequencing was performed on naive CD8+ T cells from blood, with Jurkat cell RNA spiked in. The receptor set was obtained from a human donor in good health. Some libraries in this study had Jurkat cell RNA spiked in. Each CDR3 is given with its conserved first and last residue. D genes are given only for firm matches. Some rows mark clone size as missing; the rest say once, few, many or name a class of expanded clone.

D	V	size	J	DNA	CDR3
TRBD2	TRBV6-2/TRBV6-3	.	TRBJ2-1	TGTGCCAGCAGTTACTCGTTGCGGGGGGCCCGCAATGAGCAGTTCTTC	CASSYSLRGARNEQFF
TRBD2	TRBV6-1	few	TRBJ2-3	TGTGCCACGGCGAGACTAGCGGCAACCACAGATACGCAGTATTTT	CATARLAATTDTQYF
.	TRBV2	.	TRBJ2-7	TGTGCCAGCAGTGGGGACGGGTCCTACGAGCAGTACTTC	CASSGDGSYEQYF
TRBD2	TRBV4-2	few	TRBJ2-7	TGTGCCAGCAGCCAAGAATCGAGGCCAGCGGGAGGGCCCTACGAGCAGTACTTC	CASSQESRPAGGPYEQYF
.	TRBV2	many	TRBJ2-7	TGTGCCAGCAGTCGGTCCCGGGACACCTACGAGCAGTACTTC	CASSRSRDTYEQYF
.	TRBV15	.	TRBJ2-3	TGTGCCACCCGACCAGCAGCCTCCGGAAGCACAGATACGCAGTATTTT	CATRPAASGSTDTQYF
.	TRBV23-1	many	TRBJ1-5	TGCGCCAGCAGTCAAAGGCGGCTCTCCGCGGCCCAGCATTTT	CASSQRRLSAAQHF
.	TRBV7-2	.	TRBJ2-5	TGTGCCAGCAGCTTAGTAGGGGGGCCTCTTGAGACCCAGTACTTC	CASSLVGGPLETQYF
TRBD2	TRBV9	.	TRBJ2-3	TGTGCCAGCAGCGTAGTGGCGGGGGGGCGAGCAGATACGCAGTATTTT	CASSVVAGGRADTQYF
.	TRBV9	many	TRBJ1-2	TGTGCCAGCAGCGTAGGTCCCCCAGGGGCCAACTATGGCTACACCTTC	CASSVGPPGANYGYTF
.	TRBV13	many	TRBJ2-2	TGTGCCAGCACGGGGGTAGAGAACACCGGGGAGCTGTTTTTT	CASTGVENTGELFF
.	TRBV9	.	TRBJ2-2	TGTGCCAGCAGCGCTACCCCGGGTCCGGGCACCGGGGAGCTGTTTTTT	CASSATPGPGTGELFF
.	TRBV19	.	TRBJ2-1	TGTGCCAGTCAAGAGTCCCAGCATGACAATGAGCAGTTCTTC	CASQESQHDNEQFF
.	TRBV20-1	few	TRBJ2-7	TGCAGTGCTAGTCTAGGTGGACAGCGAGCCTACGAGCAGTACTTC	CSASLGGQRAYEQYF
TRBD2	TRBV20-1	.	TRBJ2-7	TGCAGTGCGCGGCCTAGCGGGAGTATGTACGAGCAGTACTTC	CSARPSGSMYEQYF
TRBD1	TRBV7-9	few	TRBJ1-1	TGTGCCAGCAGCACCGTTGACAGGGACCTCACTGAAGCTTTCTTT	CASSTVDRDLTEAFF
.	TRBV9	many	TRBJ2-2	TGTGCCAGCAGCGTAGTGGGGTTCGCGAACACCGGGGAGCTGTTTTTT	CASSVVGFANTGELFF
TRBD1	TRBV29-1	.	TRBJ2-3	TGCAGCGTTGAAGAACCCTGGGGGAAGAAGGGGGCTAGGACAGATACGCAGTATTTT	CSVEEPWGKKGARTDTQYF
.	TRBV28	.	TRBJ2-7	TGTGCCAGCAGTTCTTTTTGGGAGCAGTACTTC	CASSSFWEQYF
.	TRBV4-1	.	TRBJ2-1	TGCGCCAGCAGCCAGACCTACAGGTTTAGTGAGCAGTTCTTC	CASSQTYRFSEQFF
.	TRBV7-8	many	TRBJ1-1	TGTGCCAGCAGCTCCTCCGGGACGATGGGTGAAGCTTTCTTT	CASSSSGTMGEAFF
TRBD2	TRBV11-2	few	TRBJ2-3	TGTGCCAGCAGCTTAGGCCCTCTAGCGGGGGGGCCAGATACAGATACGCAGTATTTT	CASSLGPLAGGPDTDTQYF
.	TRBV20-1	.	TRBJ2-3	TGCAGTGCTAGGAAAGGGGGATGGGAAGATACGCAGTATTTT	CSARKGGWEDTQYF
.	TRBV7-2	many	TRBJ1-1	TGTGCCAGCAGCTTAGGACAAGGGCAGGAAGCTTTCTTT	CASSLGQGQEAFF
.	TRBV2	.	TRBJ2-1	TGTGCCTGCAGTGACGGAGGGAGCTCCTACAATGAGCAGTTCTTC	CACSDGGSSYNEQFF
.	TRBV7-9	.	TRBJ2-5	TGTGCCAGCAGCTCGCTAGACAGGACCCCGTACCAAGAGACCCAGTACTTC	CASSSLDRTPYQETQYF
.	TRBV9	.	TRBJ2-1	TGTGCCAGCAGCGTAGGCAGGGTTCATCGGGACAATGAGCAGTTCTTC	CASSVGRVHRDNEQFF
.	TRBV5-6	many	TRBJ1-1	TGTGCCAGCAGCTCCTCGTTGGGCACTGAAGCTTTCTTT	CASSSSLGTEAFF
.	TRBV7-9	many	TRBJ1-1	TGTGCCAGCAGCCCCATAATTAGGGGCACTGAAGCTTTCTTT	CASSPIIRGTEAFF
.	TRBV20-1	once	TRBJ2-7	TGCAGTGCTAGAGCGGCTACCTCATACGAGCAGTACTTC	CSARAATSYEQYF
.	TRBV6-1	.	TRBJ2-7	TGTGCCAGCAGTGTGGACCGATATACCTACGAGCAGTACTTC	CASSVDRYTYEQYF
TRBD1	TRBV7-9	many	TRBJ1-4	TGTGCCAGCAGCTTAGAACGGCAGGGGGGGACTAATGAAAAACTGTTTTTT	CASSLERQGGTNEKLFF
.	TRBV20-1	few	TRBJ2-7	TGCAGTGCTAGAGATACGTTTGGATTCCCCTACGAGCAGTACTTC	CSARDTFGFPYEQYF
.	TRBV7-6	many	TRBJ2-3	TGTGCCAGCAGCTGGGAAACAGGAGCAGATACGCAGTATTTT	CASSWETGADTQYF
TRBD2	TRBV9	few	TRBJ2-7	TGTGCCAGCAGCGTAGCTCGGGGCGGGAGCTACGAGCAGTACTTC	CASSVARGGSYEQYF
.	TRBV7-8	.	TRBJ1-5	TGTGCCAGCAGCTCACCAGGGAAACACCAGCCCCAGCATTTT	CASSSPGKHQPQHF
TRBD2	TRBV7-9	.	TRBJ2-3	TGTGCCAGCAGCTTAGTCCCTAGCGGGGGGACAGATACGCAGTATTTT	CASSLVPSGGTDTQYF
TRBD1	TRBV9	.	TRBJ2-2	TGTGCCAGCAGCGACTCCAGGGGGCATACCGGGGAGCTGTTTTTT	CASSDSRGHTGELFF